The entry below gives a single T cell receptor (beta chain) sequence along with its context. The target antigen is unknown. Its ends do not fully match the called genes, so a read error is possible. This sample stems from a study of tumor and adjacent non-tumor tissue in lung cancer. Looking at the study overall: The cohort had approximately 12 adenocarcinoma, a couple of squamous cell and 1 small cell patients. On average, productive TCRbeta reads reached roughly 3.9 million per sample. Patients were aged roughly 30 to 76, about 10 men and about 5 women, stage I to III.

TCRbeta libraries were built with three rounds of nested PCR, modified from ARM-PCR. TCRdb redid the calling of the multiplex PCR reads with MiXCR, one entry per CDR3 protein. The data contain fewer than 75,000 distinct CDR3 sequences, about 77% of them singletons. No cell sorting was done before RNA was extracted from the tissue. Distant lung tissue was collected more than 3 cm away from the tumor edge. Study-wide results and caveats: Normal lung showed higher cumulative top 100 clone frequency than tumor.

The sequencing input was distant non-tumor lung tissue. This sequence originates from a man aged 60 to 75 with non-small cell lung cancer.

CDR3 in amino acids: CASSQAGTKGGYIF. For the CDR3, the DNA is TGCGCCAGCAGCCAGGCCGGGACGAAGGGCGGCTACATCTTC. This chain joins TRBV4-1 and TRBJ1-2; perhaps TRBD1 as D (5 bases). The CDR3 contains 14 residues. Germline CDR1 MGHRA, CDR2 YSYEKL.